The sequence of this T cell receptor beta chain was determined in a study of blood T cell repertoires in COVID-19. The overall study: T cells, B-cell-depleted T cells, or PBMCs supplied cDNA or gDNA.

Original analysis: Amplifying reference gene primers gave estimates of nucleated cell counts. Using immunoSEQ multiplex PCR, the repertoire was profiled, and TCRdb retains in-frame clones only, with some absent. From that table come the V and J calls and clone size; the DNA was used to work out D and trimming. The data hold 150,000 to 200,000 clones, with around 89% observed a single time. J gave up 3 bases and V 0 bases, and 7 bases lay outside the gene matches. This CDR3 comprises 15 residues. Germline-derived CDR1 and CDR2 are GTSNPN and SVGIG (reference sequence). The gene calls are TRBV30 and TRBJ2-7; 8 bases are shared with TRBD1. This TCR was sampled from a man aged 50 or older with acute or convalescent COVID-19. The sample consisted of peripheral blood. CDR3 sequence reads: CAWSVLTGANYEQYF. CDR3 DNA sequence: TGTGCCTGGAGTGTATTGACAGGGGCTAACTACGAGCAGTACTTC.